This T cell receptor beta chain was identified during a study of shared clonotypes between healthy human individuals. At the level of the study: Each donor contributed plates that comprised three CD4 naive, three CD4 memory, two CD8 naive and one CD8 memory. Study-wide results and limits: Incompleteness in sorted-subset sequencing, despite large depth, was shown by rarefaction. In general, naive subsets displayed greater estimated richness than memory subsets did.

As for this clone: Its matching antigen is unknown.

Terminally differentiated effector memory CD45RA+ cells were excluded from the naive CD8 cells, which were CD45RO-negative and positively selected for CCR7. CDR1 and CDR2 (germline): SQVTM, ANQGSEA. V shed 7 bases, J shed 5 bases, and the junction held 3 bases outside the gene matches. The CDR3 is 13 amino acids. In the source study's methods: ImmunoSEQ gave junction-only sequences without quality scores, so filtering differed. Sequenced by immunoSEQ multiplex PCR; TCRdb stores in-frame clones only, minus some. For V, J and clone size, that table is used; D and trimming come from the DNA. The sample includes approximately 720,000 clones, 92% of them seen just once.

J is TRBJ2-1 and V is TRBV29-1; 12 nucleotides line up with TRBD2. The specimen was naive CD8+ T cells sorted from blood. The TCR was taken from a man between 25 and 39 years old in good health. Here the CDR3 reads CSGRLAGDNEQFF. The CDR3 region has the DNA TGCAGCGGAAGACTAGCGGGGGACAATGAGCAGTTCTTC.